Listed below are T cell receptor beta chains from one sample, sequenced in a study of blood T cell repertoires in COVID-19. Some clones are missing from TCRdb's copy, which holds only in-frame ones; the method was immunoSEQ multiplex PCR. The profile covers tens of thousands of clones, with more than 80% appearing a single time and about 14% taken by the ten largest. The sequencing input was peripheral blood. The receptors originated from a man aged 45 to 65 with active or convalescent COVID-19. The CDR3 runs from the conserved cysteine through the conserved F or W. Fields, in order: clone size, D gene, V gene, J gene, CDR3 DNA, CDR3 protein. The D gene is left open where the match is weak. Part of the rows lack a size; the others show once, few, many or a class for expanded clones.

size: NA; D: TRBD1; V: TRBV2; J: TRBJ1-1; DNA: TGTGCCAGGACAGGGAGAGGCACTGAAGCTTTCTTT; CDR3: CARTGRGTEAFF
size: NA; D: NA; V: TRBV18; J: TRBJ1-2; DNA: TGTGCCAGCTCTTCCGACAGCCTCTATGGCTACACCTTC; CDR3: CASSSDSLYGYTF
size: NA; D: NA; V: TRBV12-3/TRBV12-4; J: TRBJ1-1; DNA: TGTGCCAGCAGTATGAATAGGGGGTTTTTCTTT; CDR3: CASSMNRGFFF
size: NA; D: NA; V: TRBV2; J: TRBJ1-1; DNA: TGTGCCACACTTTTGAACACTGAAGCTTTCTTT; CDR3: CATLLNTEAFF
size: NA; D: TRBD2; V: TRBV7-2; J: TRBJ2-7; DNA: TGTGCCAGCAGCTTAGAGGTTAGCGGGGCTTCCTACGAGCAGTACTTC; CDR3: CASSLEVSGASYEQYF
size: NA; D: TRBD1; V: TRBV9; J: TRBJ2-7; DNA: TGTGCCAGCAGCGTCACAGGGGGCGGCGAGCAGTACTTC; CDR3: CASSVTGGGEQYF
size: NA; D: TRBD2; V: TRBV2; J: TRBJ2-3; DNA: TGTGCCAGCAGTGGCGGACTAGCGGGCCGCACAGATACGCAGTATTTT; CDR3: CASSGGLAGRTDTQYF
size: few; D: NA; V: TRBV12-5; J: TRBJ2-7; DNA: TGTGCTAGTGGTTTGTCAACTGGGAGGGGGGGCGAGCAGTACTTC; CDR3: CASGLSTGRGGEQYF
size: NA; D: TRBD1; V: TRBV4-1; J: TRBJ1-2; DNA: TGCGCCAGCAGCCCCGATCGGCTAAACAGGGGAGCTGGCTACACCTTC; CDR3: CASSPDRLNRGAGYTF
size: NA; D: TRBD1; V: TRBV9; J: TRBJ2-2; DNA: TGTGCCAGCAGCGAGAGAGGGGACAGGGATACCGGGGAGCTGTTTTTT; CDR3: CASSERGDRDTGELFF
size: NA; D: TRBD1; V: TRBV5-1; J: TRBJ1-2; DNA: TGCGCCAGCAGCCGGGACAGGGGGCACTCGGGTGGCTACACCTTC; CDR3: CASSRDRGHSGGYTF
size: NA; D: NA; V: TRBV5-4; J: TRBJ1-1; DNA: TGTGCCAGCAGCTTACCTCGAGGTGAAGCTTTCTTT; CDR3: CASSLPRGEAFF
size: NA; D: TRBD2; V: TRBV25-1; J: TRBJ2-5; DNA: TGTGCCAGCAGTGACCCTAGCGGGGTACAAGAGACCCAGTACTTC; CDR3: CASSDPSGVQETQYF
size: NA; D: TRBD2; V: TRBV25-1; J: TRBJ2-7; DNA: TGTGCCAGCAGTGAATCGGGAGGGGGTTTCTCCTACGAGCAGTACTTC; CDR3: CASSESGGGFSYEQYF
size: NA; D: NA; V: TRBV6-1; J: TRBJ1-2; DNA: TGTGCCAGCAGTGCTGGAGAGGCCATCTTTAACTATGGCTACACCTTC; CDR3: CASSAGEAIFNYGYTF
size: once; D: TRBD1; V: TRBV28; J: TRBJ1-1; DNA: TGTGCCAGCAGTTTTATACCATCGGACAGGGGCACTGAAGCTTTCTTT; CDR3: CASSFIPSDRGTEAFF
size: NA; D: TRBD2; V: TRBV19; J: TRBJ2-2; DNA: TGTGCCAGTACCGCACGGACTAGCGGGGAGAACACCGGGGAGCTGTTTTTT; CDR3: CASTARTSGENTGELFF
size: NA; D: NA; V: TRBV6-5; J: TRBJ2-7; DNA: TGTGCCAGCAGTTACTCACCGGGTGGCTACGAGCAGTACTTC; CDR3: CASSYSPGGYEQYF
size: NA; D: NA; V: TRBV30; J: TRBJ1-5; DNA: TGTGCCTGGAGTGTACTCGGGGAGGGCAATCAGCCCCAGCATTTT; CDR3: CAWSVLGEGNQPQHF
size: NA; D: TRBD1; V: TRBV2; J: TRBJ2-3; DNA: TGTGCCAGCAGTGCTTTTAGGGACAGCTACTCCACAGATACGCAGTATTTT; CDR3: CASSAFRDSYSTDTQYF
size: NA; D: NA; V: TRBV4-2; J: TRBJ1-4; DNA: TGTGCCAGCAGCCAAGATAGAGGGATGGATGAAAAACTGTTTTTT; CDR3: CASSQDRGMDEKLFF
size: NA; D: NA; V: TRBV6-6; J: TRBJ1-2; DNA: TGTGCCAGCAGTCCGCAGGACAGCTTCGGCTACACCTTC; CDR3: CASSPQDSFGYTF
size: NA; D: TRBD2; V: TRBV6-6; J: TRBJ2-1; DNA: TGTGCCAGCAGTAATAGCGGGGGGGCCGGTGAGCAGTTCTTC; CDR3: CASSNSGGAGEQFF
size: NA; D: NA; V: TRBV23-1; J: TRBJ1-2; DNA: TGCGCCAGCAGTCAGGGTCCCTCGGGGTTTGGGTATGGCTACACCTTC; CDR3: CASSQGPSGFGYGYTF
size: NA; D: NA; V: TRBV20-1; J: TRBJ2-7; DNA: TGCAGTGCTAGTCCTTCGAAGGGGGCCTACGAGCAGTACTTC; CDR3: CSASPSKGAYEQYF
size: once; D: NA; V: TRBV9; J: TRBJ2-3; DNA: TGTGCCAGCAGTATCTCTGGCGGGGATACAGATACGCAGTATTTT; CDR3: CASSISGGDTDTQYF
size: once; D: NA; V: TRBV10-3; J: TRBJ1-1; DNA: TGTGCCATCAGTGGGGCGGTGGGGCGGCACACTGAAGCTTTCTTT; CDR3: CAISGAVGRHTEAFF
size: NA; D: TRBD2; V: TRBV19; J: TRBJ2-3; DNA: TGTGCCAGTGGGGGCCAGCGGGGGAGAATAAGCACAGATACGCAGTATTTT; CDR3: CASGGQRGRISTDTQYF
size: NA; D: NA; V: TRBV6-5; J: TRBJ1-2; DNA: TGTGCCAGCACCCCCCAGGGGAAGATCGATGGCTACACCTTC; CDR3: CASTPQGKIDGYTF
size: once; D: NA; V: TRBV7-9; J: TRBJ1-3; DNA: TGTGCCAGCAGCCCGGACACCTCTGGAAACACCATATATTTT; CDR3: CASSPDTSGNTIYF
size: NA; D: TRBD2; V: TRBV6-4; J: TRBJ2-7; DNA: TGTGCCAGCAGTGACCGGGGCGGGGGGGCATCCTACGAGCAGTACTTC; CDR3: CASSDRGGGASYEQYF
size: NA; D: NA; V: TRBV6-1; J: TRBJ1-5; DNA: TGTGCCAGCAGTGAAAGGAGGGGGGGTCAGCCCCAGCATTTT; CDR3: CASSERRGGQPQHF
size: NA; D: TRBD1; V: TRBV5-1; J: TRBJ1-2; DNA: TGCGCCAGCAGCTTGGAACAGGGGGGATACTATGGCTACACCTTC; CDR3: CASSLEQGGYYGYTF
size: NA; D: NA; V: TRBV13; J: TRBJ1-5; DNA: TGTGCCAGCAGCTTAGGAACCGCTAGTAGCAATCAGCCCCAGCATTTT; CDR3: CASSLGTASSNQPQHF
size: NA; D: TRBD1; V: TRBV6-5; J: TRBJ1-2; DNA: TGTGCCAGCAGTCAGGACAGGGGGTCTGGTGGCTACACCTTC; CDR3: CASSQDRGSGGYTF
size: NA; D: TRBD1; V: TRBV14; J: TRBJ2-5; DNA: TGTGCCAGCAGCCACCTGACAGGGGAGTTCCAAGAGACCCAGTACTTC; CDR3: CASSHLTGEFQETQYF
size: NA; D: TRBD1; V: TRBV12-3/TRBV12-4; J: TRBJ1-5; DNA: TGTGCCAGCAGAACAGGGGGATATCAGCCCCAGCATTTT; CDR3: CASRTGGYQPQHF
size: NA; D: TRBD2; V: TRBV5-4; J: TRBJ2-1; DNA: TGTGCCAGCAGCCCAGCGGGGGCCTACAATGAGCAGTTCTTC; CDR3: CASSPAGAYNEQFF
size: NA; D: TRBD2; V: TRBV5-1; J: TRBJ2-7; DNA: TGCGCCAGCAGCTCCAAAGCGGGGGGGTCCTCCTACGAGCAGTACTTC; CDR3: CASSSKAGGSSYEQYF
size: few; D: NA; V: TRBV10-2; J: TRBJ1-6; DNA: TGCGCCAGCAGTGCTCCGCCAGTGACCTATAATTCACCCCTCCACTTT; CDR3: CASSAPPVTYNSPLHF
size: NA; D: NA; V: TRBV23-1; J: TRBJ1-4; DNA: TGCGCCAGCAGTCAATCCAAGGGGAGGGTTGAAAAACTGTTTTTT; CDR3: CASSQSKGRVEKLFF
size: NA; D: NA; V: TRBV7-2; J: TRBJ2-2; DNA: TGTGCCAGCAGCTCCTCTAGCGTTGGCGGGGAGCTGTTTTTT; CDR3: CASSSSSVGGELFF
size: NA; D: NA; V: TRBV5-1; J: TRBJ1-1; DNA: TGCGCCAGCAGCTTGCAACAGCAGAACACTGAAGCTTTCTTT; CDR3: CASSLQQQNTEAFF
size: few; D: NA; V: TRBV5-8; J: TRBJ1-5; DNA: TGTGCCAGCAGTGGGGGCCTACGCCAGCCCCAGCATTTT; CDR3: CASSGGLRQPQHF
size: NA; D: NA; V: TRBV7-2; J: TRBJ1-1; DNA: TGTGCCAGCAGCTACCAGGGGTACACTGAAGCTTTCTTT; CDR3: CASSYQGYTEAFF